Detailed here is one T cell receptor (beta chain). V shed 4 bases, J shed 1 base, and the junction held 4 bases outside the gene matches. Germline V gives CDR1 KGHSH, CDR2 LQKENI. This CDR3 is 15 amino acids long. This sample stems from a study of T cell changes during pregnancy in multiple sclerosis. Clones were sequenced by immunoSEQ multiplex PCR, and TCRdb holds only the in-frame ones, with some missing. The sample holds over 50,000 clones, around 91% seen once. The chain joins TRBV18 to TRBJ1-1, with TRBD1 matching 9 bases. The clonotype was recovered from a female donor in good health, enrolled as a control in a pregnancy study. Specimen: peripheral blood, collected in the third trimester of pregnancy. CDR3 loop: CASSLADRGNTEAFF. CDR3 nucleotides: TGTGCCAGCTCACTGGCGGACAGGGGGAACACTGAAGCTTTCTTT.